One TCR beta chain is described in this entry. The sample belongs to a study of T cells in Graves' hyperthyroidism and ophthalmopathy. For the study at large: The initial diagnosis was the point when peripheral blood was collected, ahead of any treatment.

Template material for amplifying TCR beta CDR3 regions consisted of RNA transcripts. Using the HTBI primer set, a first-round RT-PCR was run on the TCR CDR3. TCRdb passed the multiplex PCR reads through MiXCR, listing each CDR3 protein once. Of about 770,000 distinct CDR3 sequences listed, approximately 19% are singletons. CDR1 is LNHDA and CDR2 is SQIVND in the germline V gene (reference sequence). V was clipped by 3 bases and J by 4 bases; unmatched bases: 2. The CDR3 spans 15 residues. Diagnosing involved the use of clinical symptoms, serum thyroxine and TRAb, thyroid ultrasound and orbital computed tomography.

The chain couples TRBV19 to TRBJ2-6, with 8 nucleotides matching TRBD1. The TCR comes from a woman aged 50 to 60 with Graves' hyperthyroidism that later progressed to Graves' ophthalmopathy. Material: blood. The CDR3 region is CASSMTGAGANVLTF. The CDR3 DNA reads TGTGCCAGTAGTATGACAGGGGCGGGGGCCAACGTCCTGACTTTC. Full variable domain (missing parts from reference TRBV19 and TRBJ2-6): DGGITQSPKYLFRKEGQNVTLSCEQNLNHDAMYWYRQDPGQGLRLIYYSQIVNDFQKGDIAEGYSVSREKKESFPLTVTSAQKNPTAFYLCASSMTGAGANVLTFGAGSRLTVL.